These 28 T cell receptor beta chains share one sample of origin, sequenced in a study of shared clonotypes between healthy human individuals. The table came from immunoSEQ multiplex PCR; TCRdb's copy has only in-frame clones and leaves some out. Of roughly 640,000 clones detected, roughly 97% appear once; the ten largest clones hold about 0.06%. Material: naive CD4+ T cells sorted from blood. Described subset: CD45RA+ positively selected. The origin of the receptors is a young woman in good health.

The V gene is TRBV2, the J gene TRBJ2-3; TRBD2 aligns across 11 bases. The CDR3 is made up of 17 amino acids. Trimming at V came to 4 bases and at J to 3 bases, leaving 9 bases not matched to a gene. The germline V gene has CDR1 SNHLY and CDR2 FYNNEI. CDR3 coding DNA: TGTGCCAGCAGTGTACGGGGGGCTAGCGGGAGGACAGATACGCAGTATTTT. This translates into CASSVRGASGRTDTQYF.

V and J are TRBV28 and TRBJ1-1, with 7 bases fitting TRBD1. This CDR3 has 13 amino acids. The V segment lost 9 bases and the J segment 4 bases; nucleotides outside the gene matches: 8. Germline V gene data show CDR1 as MDHEN and CDR2 as SYDVKM. In DNA, the CDR3 is TGTGCCAGTACGACAGGGTACATCACTGAAGCTTTCTTT. This translates into CASTTGYITEAFF.

The rearrangement joins TRBV5-1 to TRBJ2-6; no firm D call. This CDR3 has 15 amino acids. Deletions cut 4 bases from V and 0 bases from J, with 8 bases between. From germline, CDR1 is SGHRS and CDR2 YFSETQ. CDR3 loop: CASSASSSGANVLTF. The CDR3 coding sequence is TGCGCCAGCAGCGCCTCGAGCTCTGGGGCCAACGTCCTGACTTTC.

The gene calls are TRBV10-3 and TRBJ1-3, with TRBD1 as a possible D gene (5 bases). This CDR3 is 18 amino acids long. Germline V lookup: CDR1 ENHRY, CDR2 SYGVKD. V shed 10 bases and J shed 2 bases, with 27 bases lying between them. The CDR3, as DNA: TGTGCCACGACGGGTCGAGGACAATCGGCCCCAGCTGGAAACACCATATATTTT. As protein: CATTGRGQSAPAGNTIYF.

The rearrangement joins TRBV7-9 to TRBJ2-2; weak D call: TRBD2 (5 bases). The CDR3 totals 13 residues. Germline CDR1 reads SEHNR; CDR2 reads FQNEAQ (reference sequence). Trimming cost V 3 bases and J 4 bases, with 6 bases left between them. CDR3: CASSLSGTGELFF. CDR3 sequence (DNA): TGTGCCAGCAGCTTGAGCGGCACCGGGGAGCTGTTTTTT.

The J gene is TRBJ1-5, the V gene TRBV15; no clear D gene. V was clipped by 5 bases and J by 8 bases, with 13 bases between them. The CDR3 runs 13 residues. Germline V gene lookup returns CDR1 LNHNV and CDR2 YYDKDF (reference sequence). The DNA of the CDR3 is TGTGCCACCAGCCCGCCACATAATAAGCCCCAGCATTTT. Its protein is CATSPPHNKPQHF.

V is TRBV7-9 and J is TRBJ2-5; 7 nucleotides match TRBD1. The length of the CDR3 is 14 residues. Looked up from germline, CDR1 is SEHNR and CDR2 is FQNEAQ (reference sequence). With 2 bases clipped from V and 5 bases from J, the junction kept 5 bases outside the gene matches. The CDR3 here is CASSLTGTVETQYF. CDR3 coding DNA: TGTGCCAGCAGCTTAACCGGGACAGTTGAGACCCAGTACTTC. Full variable domain (outside the CDR3, taken from reference TRBV7-9 and TRBJ2-5): DTGVSQNPRHKITKRGQNVTFRCDPISEHNRLYWYRQTLGQGPEFLTYFQNEAQLEKSRLLSDRFSAERPKGSFSTLEIQRTEQGDSAMYLCASSLTGTVETQYFGPGTRLLVL.

The chain uses TRBV5-5 and TRBJ2-2; no definite D call. The CDR3 extends over 13 amino acids. Germline-derived CDR1 and CDR2 are SGHKS and YYEKEE (reference sequence). Trimming took off 1 base at V and 5 bases at J, with 6 bases between the two ends. The CDR3: CASSLWVTGELFF. The CDR3 nucleotides read TGTGCCAGCAGCTTGTGGGTAACCGGGGAGCTGTTTTTT.

The rearrangement uses TRBV18 and TRBJ1-1, with D unresolved. Trimming took off 1 base at V and 5 bases at J, with 8 bases between the two ends. CDR1 is KGHSH and CDR2 is LQKENI in the germline V gene. The length of the CDR3 is 13 residues. Here the CDR3 reads CASSPQGQTEAFF. The CDR3 DNA reads as TGTGCCAGCTCACCACAGGGCCAGACTGAAGCTTTCTTT. Full variable domain (remainder filled in from reference TRBV18 and TRBJ1-1): NAGVMQNPRHLVRRRGQEARLRCSPMKGHSHVYWYRQLPEEGLKFMVYLQKENIIDESGMPKERFSAEFPKEGPSILRIQQVVRGDSAAYFCASSPQGQTEAFFGQGTRLTVV.

This clone was seen just once. The chain employs TRBV10-1 and TRBJ2-2, with 7 bases matching TRBD2. Germline V lookup: CDR1 WNHNN, CDR2 SYGVQD (reference sequence). Trimming took 8 bases from V and 6 from J; bases not matched to a gene: 6. CDR3 size: 13 residues. The CDR3 spells CASGREFPGELFF. The CDR3 DNA follows: TGCGCCAGCGGGCGGGAGTTCCCCGGGGAGCTGTTTTTT.

The chain carries TRBV30 and TRBJ1-2; 11 bases fit TRBD1. CDR3 length: 12 amino acids. CDR1 and CDR2 (germline): GTSNPN, SVGIG (reference sequence). With 8 bases clipped from V and 5 bases from J, the junction kept 4 bases outside the gene matches. CDR3 DNA sequence: TGTGCCCGGGACAGGGGGGGATATGGCTACACCTTC. This translates into CARDRGGYGYTF.

This sequence joins TRBV7-9 and TRBJ2-5; 7 nucleotides line up with TRBD1. With the DNA end fitting TRBJ2-7 better, the J assignment may be wrong. Per germline, CDR1 SEHNR and CDR2 FQNEAQ (reference sequence). The CDR3 covers 13 residues. CDR3 nucleotide sequence: TGTGCCAGCAGCTCCAGGGACAGCTACGAGCAGTACTTC. Its protein product is CASSSRDSYEQYF.

V and J are TRBV6-5 and TRBJ2-3; 8 nucleotides line up with TRBD2. CDR1 MNHEY and CDR2 SVGAGI come from the germline V gene. The CDR3 has 15 amino acids. Unmatched junction bases numbered 7, after V lost 6 bases and J lost 2 bases. DNA of the CDR3: TGTGCCAGCAGCTCCGGGACTAGAAACACAGATACGCAGTATTTT. It translates to CASSSGTRNTDTQYF.

The rearrangement uses TRBV28 and TRBJ2-7; 10 nucleotides line up with TRBD1. The CDR3 has 15 amino acids. V lost 4 bases and J lost 4; bases outside the gene matches: 7. CDR1 and CDR2 from the germline V gene are MDHEN and SYDVKM. For the CDR3, the DNA is TGTGCCAGCAGTTCCCAAGGGACAGGGGCTTACGAGCAGTACTTC. Protein product: CASSSQGTGAYEQYF.

The chain links TRBV2 to TRBJ2-1, with no clear D. The germline gives CDR1 SNHLY, CDR2 FYNNEI. This CDR3 region has 12 residues. V shed 7 bases and J shed 3 bases, with 7 bases lying between them. The CDR3 nucleotides are TGTGCCAGCACCCTGGACTACAATGAGCAGTTCTTC. Residues: CASTLDYNEQFF.

The rearrangement uses TRBV29-1 and TRBJ1-1; D is perhaps TRBD1 (6 bases). CDR3 size: 9 residues. Between the trimmed V and J ends, which lost 6 bases and 8 bases, there was a span of 7 bases. From germline, CDR1 is SQVTM and CDR2 ANQGSEA. Here the CDR3 reads CSVDREAFF. CDR3 bases: TGCAGCGTCGACAGGGAAGCTTTCTTT.

The chain is built from TRBV9 and TRBJ2-3, with 9 bases aligning to TRBD2. Germline V gene lookup returns CDR1 SGDLS and CDR2 YYNGEE. The CDR3 has 14 residues. V shed 3 bases and J 1 base; nucleotides not matched to a gene: 0. The CDR3 nucleotides read TGTGCCAGCAGCGAGCGGGAGGGCACAGATACGCAGTATTTT. It encodes CASSEREGTDTQYF. Full variable domain (missing parts from reference TRBV9 and TRBJ2-3): DSGVTQTPKHLITATGQRVTLRCSPRSGDLSVYWYQQSLDQGLQFLIQYYNGEERAKGNILERFSAQQFPDLHSELNLSSLELGDSALYFCASSEREGTDTQYFGPGTRLTVL.

The rearrangement uses TRBV21-1 and TRBJ2-5; the tabulated D call, TRBD2, remains unverified against the DNA. TRBV21-1 is labeled a pseudogene. This CDR3 spans 15 amino acids. The CDR3 sequence is CASSPRPGIKETQYF. The CDR3 region has the DNA TGTGCCAGCAGCCCCCGCCCGGGGATTAAGGAGACCCAGTACTTC.

The chain carries TRBV5-1 and TRBJ2-1; D might be TRBD1 or TRBD2, each matching 5 bases. Per the germline V gene, CDR1 is SGHRS and CDR2 is YFSETQ. The length of the CDR3 is 14 residues. V lost 6 bases to trimming and J lost 9 bases, with 19 bases between them. The CDR3 reads CASTRRDRSSEQFF. The CDR3 DNA is TGCGCCAGCACCCGTCGGGACCGATCATCTGAGCAGTTCTTC.

V usage is TRBV28 and J usage is TRBJ1-1, with D possibly TRBD1 on 5 matching bases. V lost 6 bases and J lost 3, with 8 bases in between. The length of the CDR3 is 12 residues. CDR1 and CDR2 (germline): MDHEN, SYDVKM. This chain's CDR3 is CASRRGYTEAFF. The CDR3 bases are TGTGCCAGCAGGAGGGGCTACACTGAAGCTTTCTTT.

CDR3: CASSADNTGELFF. In DNA, the CDR3 is TGCGCCAGCAGTGCTGATAACACCGGGGAGCTGTTTTTT. The chain combines TRBV10-1 with TRBJ2-2; D uncertain. The germline V gene encodes CDR1 WNHNN and CDR2 SYGVQD (reference sequence). The CDR3 contains 13 residues. Trimming cost V 4 bases and J 2 bases, with 5 bases left between them.

The chain employs TRBV7-9 and TRBJ2-2; 8 bases line up with TRBD1. CDR1 SEHNR and CDR2 FQNEAQ come from the germline V gene (reference sequence). There are 16 residues in the CDR3. J gave up 3 bases and V 5 bases, and 8 bases lay outside the gene matches. The CDR3 loop is CASSILDRDHTGELFF. The CDR3 DNA reads TGTGCCAGCAGCATACTGGACAGGGATCACACCGGGGAGCTGTTTTTT.

This chain joins TRBV5-1 and TRBJ2-6, with a possible D match to TRBD2 (5 bases). V was pared by 0 bases and J by 0 bases, with 13 bases between. The germline V gene encodes CDR1 SGHRS and CDR2 YFSETQ. The CDR3 totals 18 residues. CDR3 residues: CASSLGPGISSGANVLTF. The CDR3 bases are TGCGCCAGCAGCTTGGGACCGGGGATAAGCTCTGGGGCCAACGTCCTGACTTTC. Combining the CDR3 with reference TRBV5-1 and TRBJ2-6 gives the whole variable domain KAGVTQTPRYLIKTRGQQVTLSCSPISGHRSVSWYQQTPGQGLQFLFEYFSETQRNKGNFPGRFSGRQFSNSRSEMNVSTLELGDSALYLCASSLGPGISSGANVLTFGAGSRLTVL.

The chain employs TRBV4-1 and TRBJ2-3; 8 bases fit TRBD2. The V gene end was trimmed by 5 bases and the J gene end by 0 bases; junction bases not matched to a gene: 1. The CDR3 extends over 14 amino acids. The germline V gene encodes CDR1 MGHRA and CDR2 YSYEKL. The CDR3 protein is CASSERESTDTQYF. CDR3 sequence (DNA): TGCGCCAGCAGCGAGCGGGAGAGCACAGATACGCAGTATTTT.

The chain joins TRBV19 to TRBJ1-5; 10 nucleotides match TRBD1. The length of the CDR3 is 16 residues. V was pared by 7 bases and J by 3 bases, with 9 bases of the junction left unmatched. Germline V CDR1 and CDR2: LNHDA, SQIVND (reference sequence). CDR3 region: CASNLGQGVANQPQHF. For the CDR3, the DNA is TGTGCCAGTAACCTCGGACAGGGGGTCGCCAATCAGCCCCAGCATTTT.

The chain carries TRBV7-9 and TRBJ1-2; D may be TRBD1 (6 bases). This CDR3 is built from 14 residues. Looked up from germline, CDR1 is SEHNR and CDR2 is FQNEAQ (reference sequence). V was shortened by 5 bases and J by 2 bases, with 12 bases between the two germline ends. The CDR3 nucleotides are TGTGCCAGCAGCGTCCGGACAGCCAACTATGGCTACACCTTC. This sequence encodes CASSVRTANYGYTF.

The chain has TRBV6-5 and TRBJ2-2; 9 positions agree with TRBD2. Germline assignment: CDR1 MNHEY and CDR2 SVGAGI. The CDR3 is 14 amino acids. The V and J ends lost 6 bases and 4 bases, in that order; junction bases with no gene match: 3. CDR3 DNA sequence: TGTGCCAGCAGGGGAGCGGGAGGCACCGGGGAGCTGTTTTTT. Amino acid sequence: CASRGAGGTGELFF.

The rearrangement joins TRBV27 to TRBJ2-7; 7 positions agree with TRBD2. There are 16 residues in the CDR3. V lost 4 bases to trimming and J lost 3 bases; unmatched junction nucleotides: 12. Germline assignment: CDR1 MNHEY and CDR2 SMNVEV (reference sequence). CDR3 protein: CASSSPRASGHYEQYF. The CDR3 DNA is TGTGCCAGCAGTTCCCCGAGGGCTAGCGGCCACTACGAGCAGTACTTC.